A single TCR beta chain is shown here with its context. Its cognate antigen is unknown. TCRdb redid the calling of the reads with MiXCR, one entry per CDR3 protein. The table lists roughly 920,000 distinct CDR3 sequences, 30% to 40% of them singletons. V lost 5 bases and J lost 0, with 13 bases in between. CDR1 DFQATT and CDR2 SNEGSKA come from the germline V gene (reference sequence). The CDR3 is 15 residues long. The entry originates in a study of T cell repertoires in cytomegalovirus infection. The wider study: The study used recently identified HLA-C-restricted and well-studied HLA-B-restricted CMV epitopes.

Study-wide results and limits: In two of eight donors, the top clonotype was HLA-C-restricted CMV-specific. Frequencies of public TCR beta families were cumulated, and this identified carriers of CMV plus the relevant HLA.

The specimen comprised cultured CD8+ T cells from PBMCs, sampled from culture after CMV antigen stimulation. The TCR sequence derives from a human donor in good health (CMV status not recorded). Some clones in this sample may be carry-over from other donors' samples. V is TRBV20-1 and J is TRBJ1-4; maybe TRBD1 (6 bases). The CDR3 DNA reads TGCAGTGCTTCAGGGGTACATTCAACTAATGAAAAACTGTTTTTT. It encodes CSASGVHSTNEKLFF.